Listed here are 2 T cell receptor beta chains from one sample, sequenced in a study of cytomegalovirus exposure and HLA in healthy donors. In the PCR, 60 Vbeta and 13 Jbeta primers were used. Produced via immunoSEQ multiplex PCR; TCRdb's table is partial and in-frame only. Among fewer than 250,000 clones listed, about 88% were seen once. The sample comprised PBMCs. Source of these receptors: a woman in her late teens or twenties in good health and CMV-seronegative.

V is TRBV10-3 and J is TRBJ2-1; 13 bases align to TRBD2. CDR1 is ENHRY and CDR2 is SYGVKD in the germline V gene. The CDR3 is made up of 20 amino acids. J gave up 0 bases and V 8 bases, and 16 bases lay outside the gene matches. CDR3 region: CAIPWAFGLAGVGSYNEQFF. The CDR3 bases are TGTGCCATCCCCTGGGCCTTTGGACTAGCGGGAGTAGGCTCCTACAATGAGCAGTTCTTC.

This chain joins TRBV29-1 and TRBJ1-2; possible D gene TRBD1, 6 bases. The CDR3 has 14 amino acids. CDR1 and CDR2 (germline): SQVTM, ANQGSEA. Trimming took 4 bases from V and 4 from J, leaving 16 bases between them. CDR3 nucleotide sequence: TGCAGCGTTGGGGCGGGGGGCTCGGGCTATGGCTACACCTTC. It specifies CSVGAGGSGYGYTF.